These 4 T cell receptor beta chains were sequenced from one sample in a study of cytotoxic CD8 clonotypes in ibrutinib-treated CLL (dated by TCRdb to about 2021). The library was prepared using the immunoSEQ multiplex PCR assay. TCRdb stores this immuneACCESS table with in-frame sequences only. Part of the clones is absent; in the studies checked, under half of the shortfall reflects unresolved V genes, and no reason is known for the rest. The sample includes about 140,000 clones, with 91% observed a single time. The top ten hold roughly a tenth of the sample. The time point label, read with the paper, signifies: approximately twelve months on ibrutinib. The specimen comprised PBMCs, sampled after 12 months of ibrutinib treatment. The source of these receptors is a human donor with chronic lymphocytic leukemia.

V and J are TRBV5-1 and TRBJ2-1; perhaps TRBD2 as D (6 bases). CDR3 size: 15 residues. Germline assignment: CDR1 SGHRS and CDR2 YFSETQ. The V and J ends lost 6 bases and 5 bases respectively, with 18 bases between them. This CDR3 reads CASTTSGVPNNEQFF. In DNA, the CDR3 is TGCGCCAGCACGACTAGTGGGGTGCCCAACAATGAGCAGTTCTTC.

This chain joins TRBV5-6 and TRBJ1-3, with TRBD1 as a possible D gene (6 bases). This CDR3 region has 14 residues. V gave up 4 bases and J gave up 0 bases, with 8 bases separating them. Looked up from germline, CDR1 is SGHDT and CDR2 is YYEEEE. CDR3: CASSVQGSGNTIYF. DNA of the CDR3: TGTGCCAGCAGCGTACAGGGCTCTGGAAACACCATATATTTT. Looking up the rest from reference TRBV5-6 and TRBJ1-3 gives the full variable domain: DAGVTQSPTHLIKTRGQQVTLRCSPKSGHDTVSWYQQALGQGPQFIFQYYEEEERQRGNFPDRFSGHQFPNYSSELNVNALLLGDSALYLCASSVQGSGNTIYFGEGSWLTVV.

The genes are TRBV7-2 and TRBJ2-1, with D hard to call. CDR1 is SGHTA, CDR2 FQGNSA, per germline. V lost 5 bases, J lost 0 bases, and 14 bases lay in between. The CDR3 contains 16 residues. In DNA, the CDR3 is TGTGCCAGCAGCCCTACGGGCCGAAGCTCCTACAATGAGCAGTTCTTC. It encodes CASSPTGRSSYNEQFF.

V gene TRBV21-1 combines with J gene TRBJ2-7; the table calls TRBD1, which could not be checked here. TRBV21-1 is a pseudogene. This CDR3 is 15 amino acids long. The DNA for the CDR3 is TGTGCCAGCAGCAAACGACAGGTGGGGGCTTACGAGCAGTACTTC. Translated: CASSKRQVGAYEQYF.